This is a list of T cell receptor beta chains from one sample in a study of blood T cell repertoires in COVID-19. Using immunoSEQ multiplex PCR, the repertoire was profiled, and TCRdb retains in-frame clones only, with some absent. The table includes roughly 250,000 clones, about nine tenths detected once. Material: peripheral blood. These receptors were obtained from a woman aged 25 to 45 with COVID-19, enrolled during active disease. Both conserved end residues are part of each CDR3. D genes are given only for firm matches. Some rows mark clone size as missing; the rest say once, few, many or name a class of expanded clone.

CDR3: CASSRDRVGKNRETQYF
DNA: TGTGCCAGCAGCCGCGACAGGGTAGGCAAGAATAGAGAGACCCAGTACTTC
size: .
J: TRBJ2-5
V: TRBV11-2
D: TRBD1

CDR3: CASSQGQASSNQPQHF
DNA: TGTGCCAGCAGCCAGGGACAGGCTTCTAGCAATCAGCCCCAGCATTTT
size: .
J: TRBJ1-5
V: TRBV3-1/TRBV3-2
D: TRBD1

CDR3: CASSMWASGEKETQYF
DNA: TGTGCCAGTAGTATGTGGGCTAGCGGGGAGAAAGAGACCCAGTACTTC
size: .
J: TRBJ2-5
V: TRBV19
D: TRBD2

CDR3: CASSQGRGDFNEQFF
DNA: TGTGCCAGCAGCCAGGGGCGGGGGGATTTCAATGAGCAGTTCTTC
size: .
J: TRBJ2-1
V: TRBV3-1/TRBV3-2
D: TRBD2

CDR3: CASSQAGTGGVEDTQYF
DNA: TGTGCCAGCAGCCAAGCAGGGACAGGTGGGGTGGAAGATACGCAGTATTTT
size: .
J: TRBJ2-3
V: TRBV4-2
D: TRBD1

CDR3: CASSQVTYEQYF
DNA: TGCGCCAGCAGCCAAGTTACCTACGAGCAGTACTTC
size: .
J: TRBJ2-7
V: TRBV4-1
D: .

CDR3: CASSTERLTGELFF
DNA: TGTGCCAGCAGTACTGAAAGACTCACCGGGGAGCTGTTTTTT
size: .
J: TRBJ2-2
V: TRBV2
D: .

CDR3: CASSLEWRGTQYF
DNA: TGTGCCAGCAGCTTAGAATGGCGGGGTACCCAGTACTTC
size: once
J: TRBJ2-5
V: TRBV7-8
D: .

CDR3: CASSQDRGQGARNYGYTF
DNA: TGCGCCAGCAGCCAAGATCGGGGACAGGGGGCGAGAAACTATGGCTACACCTTC
size: .
J: TRBJ1-2
V: TRBV4-1
D: TRBD1

CDR3: CASSSPKSGGDTQYF
DNA: TGTGCCAGCAGCTCTCCTAAGAGCGGGGGTGATACGCAGTATTTT
size: .
J: TRBJ2-3
V: TRBV11-1
D: TRBD2

CDR3: CASSQDITSGAYNEQFF
DNA: TGCGCCAGCAGCCAAGATATTACTAGCGGGGCCTACAATGAGCAGTTCTTC
size: once
J: TRBJ2-1
V: TRBV4-1
D: TRBD2

CDR3: CASSLGTGNEQFF
DNA: TGTGCCAGCAGCTTGGGGACAGGGAACGAGCAGTTCTTC
size: .
J: TRBJ2-1
V: TRBV5-4
D: TRBD1

CDR3: CASSPQRQGSYEQYF
DNA: TGTGCCAGCAGCCCCCAGCGACAGGGTTCCTACGAGCAGTACTTC
size: .
J: TRBJ2-7
V: TRBV7-9
D: TRBD1

CDR3: CASSSERGGADTQYF
DNA: TGTGCCAGCAGCTCTGAGCGGGGCGGCGCAGATACGCAGTATTTT
size: once
J: TRBJ2-3
V: TRBV7-2
D: TRBD2

CDR3: CASSPFGSQETQYF
DNA: TGTGCCAGCAGCCCATTCGGGAGCCAAGAGACCCAGTACTTC
size: .
J: TRBJ2-5
V: TRBV7-9
D: .

CDR3: CASSQVGLAGKNIQYF
DNA: TGTGCCAGCAGCCAAGTGGGACTAGCGGGAAAAAACATTCAGTACTTC
size: .
J: TRBJ2-4
V: TRBV4-2
D: TRBD2

CDR3: CASSDVKGRGATGETQYF
DNA: TGTGCCAGCAGTGACGTCAAGGGGAGGGGCGCAACTGGGGAGACCCAGTACTTC
size: once
J: TRBJ2-5
V: TRBV2
D: TRBD2

CDR3: CASSFLPDSYEQYF
DNA: TGTGCCAGCAGCTTCCTGCCCGACAGTTACGAGCAGTACTTC
size: .
J: TRBJ2-7
V: TRBV5-4
D: .

CDR3: CASSLGMRQGLYGYTF
DNA: TGTGCCAGCAGCTTAGGGATGCGACAGGGCCTCTATGGCTACACCTTC
size: .
J: TRBJ1-2
V: TRBV7-9
D: TRBD1

CDR3: CASSLQGAGNSPLHF
DNA: TGTGCCAGCAGCTTACAGGGGGCTGGTAATTCACCCCTCCACTTT
size: .
J: TRBJ1-6
V: TRBV7-9
D: TRBD1

CDR3: CASRDSPVNTEAFF
DNA: TGTGCAAGTCGCGATTCCCCAGTGAACACTGAAGCTTTCTTT
size: .
J: TRBJ1-1
V: TRBV12-2
D: .

CDR3: CASSSGLTGAGEKLFF
DNA: TGTGCCAGCAGCTCGGGACTGACAGGGGCAGGTGAAAAACTGTTTTTT
size: .
J: TRBJ1-4
V: TRBV7-6
D: TRBD1

CDR3: CASSFNEIETQYF
DNA: TGCGCCAGCAGCTTCAACGAGATAGAGACCCAGTACTTC
size: .
J: TRBJ2-5
V: TRBV5-1
D: .

CDR3: CASSLSRIGYTF
DNA: TGTGCCAGCAGTTTAAGCAGGATTGGCTACACCTTC
size: .
J: TRBJ1-2
V: TRBV12-3/TRBV12-4
D: .

CDR3: CASSQDKAGAYNEQFF
DNA: TGCGCCAGCAGCCAAGATAAGGCGGGGGCTTACAATGAGCAGTTCTTC
size: .
J: TRBJ2-1
V: TRBV4-1
D: .

CDR3: CASSQVRNEQFF
DNA: TGTGCCAGCAGCCAAGTTCGCAATGAGCAGTTCTTC
size: .
J: TRBJ2-1
V: TRBV3-1/TRBV3-2
D: .

CDR3: CASSRPPRTGLSEQYF
DNA: TGTGCCAGCTCACGCCCCCCCCGGACAGGGCTAAGCGAGCAGTACTTC
size: .
J: TRBJ2-7
V: TRBV18
D: TRBD1

CDR3: CASSIRTFNPNSPLHF
DNA: TGTGCCAGCAGCATTCGAACATTTAACCCAAATTCACCCCTCCACTTT
size: .
J: TRBJ1-6
V: TRBV3-1/TRBV3-2
D: .

CDR3: CASSQPLAGVYNEQFF
DNA: TGTGCCAGCAGCCAACCACTAGCGGGGGTCTACAATGAGCAGTTCTTC
size: .
J: TRBJ2-1
V: TRBV3-1/TRBV3-2
D: TRBD2

CDR3: CASSIPGRGNIQYF
DNA: TGTGCCAGCAGCATTCCGGGCCGGGGAAACATTCAGTACTTC
size: .
J: TRBJ2-4
V: TRBV7-8
D: .

CDR3: CSVDGGGASGANVLTF
DNA: TGCAGCGTAGACGGTGGGGGCGCGAGCGGGGCCAACGTCCTGACTTTC
size: .
J: TRBJ2-6
V: TRBV29-1
D: .

CDR3: CASSQDGLAGGLYNEQFF
DNA: TGCGCCAGCAGCCAAGATGGGTTAGCGGGGGGGCTGTACAATGAGCAGTTCTTC
size: .
J: TRBJ2-1
V: TRBV4-1
D: TRBD2

CDR3: CATSRLTGNTEAFF
DNA: TGTGCCACCAGCAGACTGACGGGGAACACTGAAGCTTTCTTT
size: once
J: TRBJ1-1
V: TRBV15
D: .

CDR3: CASGGYSNQPQHF
DNA: TGTGCCAGCGGGGGGTATAGCAATCAGCCCCAGCATTTT
size: once
J: TRBJ1-5
V: TRBV28
D: .

CDR3: CASSEEPLDTEAFF
DNA: TGCGCCAGCAGCGAGGAGCCCCTGGACACTGAAGCTTTCTTT
size: .
J: TRBJ1-1
V: TRBV4-1
D: .

CDR3: CASSWVGYEQYF
DNA: TGCGCCAGCAGCTGGGTCGGGTACGAGCAGTACTTC
size: .
J: TRBJ2-7
V: TRBV5-1
D: .

CDR3: CASSPQGDYGYTF
DNA: TGTGCCAGCAGTCCTCAAGGGGACTATGGCTACACCTTC
size: .
J: TRBJ1-2
V: TRBV27
D: .

CDR3: CASSLGGGTYNEQFF
DNA: TGTGCCAGCAGCTTGGGCGGGGGGACCTACAATGAGCAGTTCTTC
size: once
J: TRBJ2-1
V: TRBV5-4
D: TRBD2

CDR3: CASSLGGQGTDTQYF
DNA: TGCGCCAGCAGCTTGGGGGGACAGGGCACAGATACGCAGTATTTT
size: .
J: TRBJ2-3
V: TRBV5-1
D: TRBD1

CDR3: CASSFRDTRTDTQYF
DNA: TGTGCCAGCAGCTTTCGAGACACACGCACAGATACGCAGTATTTT
size: .
J: TRBJ2-3
V: TRBV7-6
D: .

CDR3: CASRSGTEIEQYF
DNA: TGTGCCAGCAGATCCGGGACAGAGATCGAGCAGTACTTC
size: .
J: TRBJ2-7
V: TRBV12-3/TRBV12-4
D: TRBD1

CDR3: CATSRDPTANSPLHF
DNA: TGTGCCACCAGCAGAGATCCGACAGCTAATTCACCCCTCCACTTT
size: .
J: TRBJ1-6
V: TRBV15
D: .

CDR3: CASSPGTGQYEQYF
DNA: TGTGCCAGCAGTCCCGGGACAGGGCAGTACGAGCAGTACTTC
size: .
J: TRBJ2-7
V: TRBV27
D: TRBD1

CDR3: CASSIGSGTNYGYTF
DNA: TGTGCCAGTAGTATAGGGTCCGGGACTAACTATGGCTACACCTTC
size: .
J: TRBJ1-2
V: TRBV19
D: .

CDR3: CASSLRPGAQETQYF
DNA: TGTGCCAGCAGCCTACGTCCGGGAGCCCAAGAGACCCAGTACTTC
size: .
J: TRBJ2-5
V: TRBV11-2
D: .

CDR3: CASSKRTAYSNQPQHF
DNA: TGTGCCAGTAGTAAAAGGACAGCCTATAGCAATCAGCCCCAGCATTTT
size: few
J: TRBJ1-5
V: TRBV19
D: .

CDR3: CASSQDGLAFSRETQYF
DNA: TGCGCCAGCAGCCAAGACGGACTAGCGTTTTCTCGAGAGACCCAGTACTTC
size: .
J: TRBJ2-5
V: TRBV4-1
D: TRBD2